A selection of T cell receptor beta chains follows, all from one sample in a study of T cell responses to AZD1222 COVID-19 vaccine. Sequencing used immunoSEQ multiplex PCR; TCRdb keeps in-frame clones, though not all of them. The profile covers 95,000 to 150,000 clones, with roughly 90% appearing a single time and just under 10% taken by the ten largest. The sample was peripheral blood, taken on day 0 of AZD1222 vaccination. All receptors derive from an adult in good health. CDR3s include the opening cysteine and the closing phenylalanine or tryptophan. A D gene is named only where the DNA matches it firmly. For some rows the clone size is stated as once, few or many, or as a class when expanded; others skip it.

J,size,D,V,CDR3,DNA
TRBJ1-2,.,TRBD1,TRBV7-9,CASSSPPGQGYGYTF,TGTGCCAGCAGCTCTCCACCGGGACAGGGCTATGGCTACACCTTC
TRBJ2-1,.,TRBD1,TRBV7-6,CASSPRTGSNEQFF,TGTGCCAGCAGCCCACGGACAGGGTCCAATGAGCAGTTCTTC
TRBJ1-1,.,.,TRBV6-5,CASGGRVGTEAFF,TGTGCCAGCGGGGGGCGAGTGGGAACTGAAGCTTTCTTT
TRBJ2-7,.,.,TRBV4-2,CASSQSTLTYEQYF,TGTGCCAGCAGCCAATCAACCCTTACCTACGAGCAGTACTTC
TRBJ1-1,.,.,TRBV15,CATSRGGFGTEAFF,TGTGCCACCAGCAGAGGGGGGTTCGGGACTGAAGCTTTCTTT
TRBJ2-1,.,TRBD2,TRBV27,CASSSRLAGLYNEQFF,TGTGCCAGCAGTTCCAGACTAGCGGGCCTCTACAATGAGCAGTTCTTC
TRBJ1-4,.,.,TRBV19,CASTGAREATNEKLFF,TGTGCCAGTACAGGGGCGCGGGAAGCAACTAATGAAAAACTGTTTTTT
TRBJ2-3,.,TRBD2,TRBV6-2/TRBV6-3,CASSSHRGGRGTDTQYF,TGTGCCAGCAGCTCACATCGGGGGGGCCGGGGCACAGATACGCAGTATTTT
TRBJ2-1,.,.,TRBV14,CASSQDVISSYNEQFF,TGTGCCAGCAGCCAAGATGTGATCAGCTCCTACAATGAGCAGTTCTTC
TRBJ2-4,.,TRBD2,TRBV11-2,CASSQLAGAAIAKNIQYF,TGTGCCAGCAGCCAACTAGCGGGGGCTGCCATAGCCAAAAACATTCAGTACTTC
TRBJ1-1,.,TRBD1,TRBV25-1,CASQTRGTEAFF,TGTGCCAGTCAGACCAGGGGGACTGAAGCTTTCTTT
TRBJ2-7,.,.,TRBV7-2,CASSLAGATSYEQYF,TGTGCCAGCAGCTTAGCGGGCGCAACCTCCTACGAGCAGTACTTC
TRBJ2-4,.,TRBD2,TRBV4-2,CASSQEAGGTKNIQYF,TGTGCCAGCAGCCAAGAAGCGGGAGGGACTAAAAACATTCAGTACTTC
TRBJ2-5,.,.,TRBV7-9,CASSLVGGPQETQYF,TGTGCCAGCAGCTTAGTCGGGGGGCCCCAAGAGACCCAGTACTTC
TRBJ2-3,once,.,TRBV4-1,CASSFTGMGTDTQYF,TGCGCCAGCAGCTTCACAGGAATGGGTACAGATACGCAGTATTTT
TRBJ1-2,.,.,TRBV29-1,CSVDPSGGSHYGYTF,TGCAGCGTTGACCCATCCGGGGGGTCCCACTATGGCTACACCTTC
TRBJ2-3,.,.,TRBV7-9,CASSLLLRGDTQYF,TGTGCCAGCAGCTTGCTGTTGCGGGGAGATACGCAGTATTTT
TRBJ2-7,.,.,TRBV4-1,CASSQVAGGSREQYF,TGCGCCAGCAGCCAAGTTGCAGGGGGGTCAAGGGAGCAGTACTTC
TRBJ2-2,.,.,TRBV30,CAWRETSGAGELFF,TGTGCCTGGAGAGAGACTAGTGGCGCCGGGGAGCTGTTTTTT
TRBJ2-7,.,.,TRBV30,CAWSMVYEQYF,TGTGCCTGGAGTATGGTCTACGAGCAGTACTTC
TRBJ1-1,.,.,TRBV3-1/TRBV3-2,CASSQFLNTEAFF,TGTGCCAGCAGCCAATTCCTGAACACTGAAGCTTTCTTT
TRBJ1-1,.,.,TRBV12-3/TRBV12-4,CASSFAAAMAFF,TGTGCCAGCAGTTTTGCCGCCGCGATGGCTTTCTTT
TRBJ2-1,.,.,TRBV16,CASSAQSYNEQFF,TGTGCCAGCAGCGCACAGAGCTACAATGAGCAGTTCTTC
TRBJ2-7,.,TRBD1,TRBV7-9,CASSLGTGFYEQYF,TGTGCCAGCAGCTTAGGGACAGGTTTCTACGAGCAGTACTTC
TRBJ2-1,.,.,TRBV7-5,CARSLVGCLAGVVLRVGNEQFF,TGTGCCAGAAGCTTAGTGGGTTGTCTAGCGGGAGTAGTTTTAAGGGTTGGGAATGAGCAGTTCTTC
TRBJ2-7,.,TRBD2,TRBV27,CASSLATSGAYEQYF,TGTGCCAGCAGTTTAGCGACTAGCGGAGCCTACGAGCAGTACTTC
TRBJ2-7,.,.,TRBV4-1,CASRRPGQYEQYF,TGCGCCAGCAGGAGGCCAGGGCAGTACGAGCAGTACTTC
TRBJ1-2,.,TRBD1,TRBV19,CASSIRGPGNYGYTF,TGTGCCAGTAGTATAAGGGGGCCGGGGAACTATGGCTACACCTTC
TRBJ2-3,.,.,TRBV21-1,CASSKGGLAGPTDTQYF,TGTGCCAGCAGCAAAGGGGGACTAGCGGGACCCACAGATACGCAGTATTTT
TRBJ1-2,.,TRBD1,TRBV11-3,CASSRLGTGNSAF,TGTGCCAGCAGCCGCCTCGGGACAGGGAATTCCGCCTTC
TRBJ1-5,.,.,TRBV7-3,CASSLTSGGQPQHF,TGTGCCAGCAGCTTAACGAGCGGGGGTCAGCCCCAGCATTTT
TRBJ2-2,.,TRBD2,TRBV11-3,CASSQPGLVVAGELFF,TGTGCCAGCAGCCAACCGGGACTAGTGGTGGCCGGGGAGCTGTTTTTT
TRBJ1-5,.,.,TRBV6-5,CASRKQGNGNQPQHF,TGTGCCAGCAGAAAGCAAGGGAATGGCAATCAGCCCCAGCATTTT
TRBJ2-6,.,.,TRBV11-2,CASSFGISGANVLTF,TGTGCCAGCAGCTTCGGGATCTCTGGGGCCAACGTCCTGACTTTC
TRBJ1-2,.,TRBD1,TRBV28,CASSLPRQGANYGYTF,TGTGCCAGCAGTTTACCTCGACAGGGAGCTAACTATGGCTACACCTTC
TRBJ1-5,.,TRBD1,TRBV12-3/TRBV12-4,CASSDRGNQPQHF,TGTGCCAGCAGCGACAGGGGCAATCAGCCCCAGCATTTT
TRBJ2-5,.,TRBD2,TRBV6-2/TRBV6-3,CASSSPLAGGGETQYF,TGTGCCAGCAGTTCCCCCCTGGCGGGAGGGGGAGAGACCCAGTACTTC
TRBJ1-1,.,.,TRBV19,CASSPREYTEAFF,TGTGCCAGTAGTCCCAGGGAGTACACTGAAGCTTTCTTT
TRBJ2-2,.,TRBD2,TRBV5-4,CASSAVLAGVTGELFF,TGTGCCAGCAGCGCCGTACTAGCGGGGGTCACCGGGGAGCTGTTTTTT